The rows below give T cell receptor beta chains drawn from one sample of a study of post-analysis software for immune sequencing data. TCRdb re-derived calls from the PCR reads in MiXCR, one entry per CDR3 protein. The sample contains under 900,000 distinct CDR3 sequences, about 50% of which appear only once. Sequenced input: blood. The receptors were sampled from a girl aged 5-17 years with multiple sclerosis. CDR3s include the opening cysteine and the closing phenylalanine or tryptophan. Fields, in order: CDR3 length, V gene, J gene, clone size, D gene, CDR3 protein, CDR3 DNA. D genes are given only for firm matches. Where a row states a size, it is once, few, many or the class of an expanded clone; other rows omit it.

CDR3 length: 12; V gene: TRBV29-1; J gene: TRBJ2-5; clone size: .; D gene: TRBD2; CDR3 protein: CSVVFGGETQYF; CDR3 DNA: TGCAGCGTTGTGTTCGGGGGGGAGACCCAGTACTTC
CDR3 length: 13; V gene: TRBV18; J gene: TRBJ1-2; clone size: .; D gene: .; CDR3 protein: CASSQQSNYGYTF; CDR3 DNA: TGTGCCAGCTCACAACAGAGTAACTATGGCTACACCTTC
CDR3 length: 16; V gene: TRBV3-1; J gene: TRBJ2-1; clone size: .; D gene: TRBD2; CDR3 protein: CASSSRAGGPSNEQFF; CDR3 DNA: TGTGCCAGCAGCTCCCGGGCGGGAGGGCCCTCGAATGAGCAGTTCTTC
CDR3 length: 14; V gene: TRBV5-1; J gene: TRBJ1-5; clone size: few; D gene: .; CDR3 protein: CASSADGDNQPQHF; CDR3 DNA: TGCGCCAGCAGCGCTGACGGGGACAATCAGCCCCAGCATTTT
CDR3 length: 14; V gene: TRBV7-6; J gene: TRBJ1-1; clone size: few; D gene: .; CDR3 protein: CASTAVGANTEAFF; CDR3 DNA: TGTGCCAGCACCGCAGTCGGAGCGAACACTGAAGCTTTCTTT
CDR3 length: 13; V gene: TRBV5-1; J gene: TRBJ2-1; clone size: .; D gene: .; CDR3 protein: CASSLRLNNEQFF; CDR3 DNA: TGCGCCAGCAGCTTGAGACTAAACAATGAGCAGTTCTTC
CDR3 length: 15; V gene: TRBV28; J gene: TRBJ2-4; clone size: .; D gene: TRBD1; CDR3 protein: CASSFADRGRDIQYF; CDR3 DNA: TGTGCCAGCAGTTTCGCCGACAGGGGCCGGGACATTCAGTACTTC
CDR3 length: 15; V gene: TRBV7-2; J gene: TRBJ1-4; clone size: once; D gene: .; CDR3 protein: CASSRPKGSGEKLFF; CDR3 DNA: TGTGCCAGCAGCCGCCCAAAGGGGAGCGGTGAAAAACTGTTTTTT
CDR3 length: 16; V gene: TRBV4-2; J gene: TRBJ2-7; clone size: few; D gene: .; CDR3 protein: CASSQDRHGGSYEQYF; CDR3 DNA: TGTGCCAGCAGCCAAGATCGTCATGGCGGCTCCTACGAGCAGTACTTC
CDR3 length: 14; V gene: TRBV12-3/TRBV12-4; J gene: TRBJ2-7; clone size: .; D gene: .; CDR3 protein: CASSFERKISEQYF; CDR3 DNA: TGTGCCAGCAGTTTCGAGCGGAAGATCTCCGAGCAGTACTTC
CDR3 length: 17; V gene: TRBV7-2; J gene: TRBJ2-1; clone size: .; D gene: TRBD2; CDR3 protein: CASSLIGLAGYGSEQFF; CDR3 DNA: TGTGCCAGCAGCTTAATCGGGCTAGCGGGGTATGGGAGTGAGCAGTTCTTC
CDR3 length: 13; V gene: TRBV20-1; J gene: TRBJ2-1; clone size: .; D gene: .; CDR3 protein: CSAVAGIYNEQFF; CDR3 DNA: TGCAGTGCTGTCGCCGGGATTTACAATGAGCAGTTCTTC
CDR3 length: 12; V gene: TRBV4-1; J gene: TRBJ2-1; clone size: .; D gene: TRBD2; CDR3 protein: CASSPTSGVGFF; CDR3 DNA: TGCGCCAGCAGCCCAACTAGCGGCGTTGGGTTCTTC
CDR3 length: 12; V gene: TRBV29-1; J gene: TRBJ1-2; clone size: .; D gene: .; CDR3 protein: CSVGEGNYGYTF; CDR3 DNA: TGCAGCGTTGGGGAGGGGAACTATGGCTACACCTTC
CDR3 length: 16; V gene: TRBV6-4; J gene: TRBJ2-3; clone size: .; D gene: TRBD1; CDR3 protein: CASNPSPGQGSDTQYF; CDR3 DNA: TGTGCCAGCAACCCCTCCCCGGGACAGGGGTCAGATACGCAGTATTTT
CDR3 length: 16; V gene: TRBV5-1; J gene: TRBJ2-6; clone size: .; D gene: .; CDR3 protein: CASSIAPGTGANVLTF; CDR3 DNA: TGCGCCAGCAGCATCGCACCAGGGACTGGGGCCAACGTCCTGACTTTC
CDR3 length: 15; V gene: TRBV7-9; J gene: TRBJ2-3; clone size: few; D gene: TRBD2; CDR3 protein: CASSPSGTSTDTQYF; CDR3 DNA: TGTGCCAGCAGTCCTAGCGGGACTAGCACAGATACGCAGTATTTT
CDR3 length: 13; V gene: TRBV29-1; J gene: TRBJ2-3; clone size: few; D gene: .; CDR3 protein: CSVEGRYTDTQYF; CDR3 DNA: TGCAGCGTTGAGGGCAGATACACAGATACGCAGTATTTT
CDR3 length: 14; V gene: TRBV25-1; J gene: TRBJ1-2; clone size: .; D gene: .; CDR3 protein: CASSENSAFGGYTF; CDR3 DNA: TGTGCCAGCAGTGAAAACAGTGCGTTTGGCGGCTACACCTTC
CDR3 length: 17; V gene: TRBV6-6; J gene: TRBJ2-5; clone size: .; D gene: .; CDR3 protein: CASSYSMRPRREETQYF; CDR3 DNA: TGTGCCAGCAGTTACTCGATGCGTCCCAGGCGGGAAGAGACCCAGTACTTC
CDR3 length: 14; V gene: TRBV6-6; J gene: TRBJ2-1; clone size: few; D gene: .; CDR3 protein: CASSYDGFYNEQFF; CDR3 DNA: TGTGCCAGCAGTTATGATGGCTTTTACAATGAGCAGTTCTTC
CDR3 length: 13; V gene: TRBV5-1; J gene: TRBJ2-3; clone size: .; D gene: .; CDR3 protein: CASSPRGGDTQYF; CDR3 DNA: TGTGCCAGCAGCCCTCGGGGCGGAGATACGCAGTATTTT
CDR3 length: 14; V gene: TRBV12-3/TRBV12-4; J gene: TRBJ2-4; clone size: .; D gene: TRBD2; CDR3 protein: CASSRAGGWNIQYF; CDR3 DNA: TGTGCCAGCAGCCGGGCGGGAGGATGGAACATTCAGTACTTC
CDR3 length: 15; V gene: TRBV20-1; J gene: TRBJ2-7; clone size: .; D gene: TRBD2; CDR3 protein: CSARVSLAATHEQYF; CDR3 DNA: TGCAGTGCTAGGGTGTCACTAGCGGCTACCCACGAGCAGTACTTC